These 5 T cell receptor beta chains were sequenced from one sample in a study of PD-1 blockade in classical Hodgkin lymphoma (dated by TCRdb to the early 2020s). The library relied on the immunoSEQ multiplex PCR assay. TCRdb provides this immuneACCESS table in a form limited to in-frame rearrangements. Some clones are lacking; in checked studies, under half of them reflect an unresolved V gene, and why the rest are absent is not known. For this sample there are some 150,000 clones; under 85% appear just once. The ten largest account for roughly 9.2% of the sample. The meaning of the sample's time point label: cycle 2 day 1 (C2D1) of nivolumab. Relapse after autologous stem cell transplantation had occurred in all trial patients, and cohorts A, B and C were distinguished by prior brentuximab vedotin exposure. Sequenced material: peripheral blood mononuclear cells (PBMCs), taken before the second cycle of nivolumab. The receptor source for this set is a human donor with classical Hodgkin lymphoma.

The chain joins TRBV7-9 to TRBJ1-1; D is undetermined. V lost 5 bases, J lost 10 bases, and 14 bases lay in between. The germline gives CDR1 SEHNR, CDR2 FQNEAQ (reference sequence). The CDR3 is 12 residues long. The CDR3 nucleotides are TGTGCCAGCAGCGCCGTGGGGAGGTCAGCTTTCTTT. Amino acid sequence: CASSAVGRSAFF.

The chain uses TRBV28 and TRBJ2-5; D gene uncertain. Germline lookup yields CDR1 MDHEN and CDR2 SYDVKM. The CDR3 is 15 amino acids. V was pared by 3 bases and J by 0 bases, with 11 bases between. The CDR3 sequence: CASSFIATDQETQYF. CDR3 nucleotide sequence: TGTGCCAGCAGTTTCATTGCCACGGACCAAGAGACCCAGTACTTC.

The chain carries TRBV1 and TRBJ2-7; the listed D gene, TRBD2, was not tested against the DNA. TRBV1 is a recognized pseudogene. The CDR3 is made up of 16 amino acids. The CDR3 coding sequence is TGCACCAGCAGCCCACCGGGACTAGCGGGATTGTTTGAGCAGTACTTC. Protein: CTSSPPGLAGLFEQYF.

The gene calls are TRBV4-1 and TRBJ2-1, with 12 bases identical to TRBD2. Germline V gene lookup returns CDR1 MGHRA and CDR2 YSYEKL. There are 18 residues in the CDR3. With 0 bases clipped from V and 0 bases from J, the junction kept 3 bases outside the gene matches. The CDR3: CASSQDGLAGSSYNEQFF. The CDR3 region has the DNA TGCGCCAGCAGCCAAGACGGACTAGCGGGAAGCTCCTACAATGAGCAGTTCTTC.

J is TRBJ1-5 and V is TRBV6-5, with D maybe TRBD1 (6 bases). Germline lookup yields CDR1 MNHEY and CDR2 SVGAGI. The CDR3 covers 14 residues. V was cut by 6 bases and J by 3 bases, with 12 bases left in between. In nucleotides, the CDR3 is TGTGCCAGCAGGGGGGGGCTGATCAATCAGCCCCAGCATTTT. Its protein is CASRGGLINQPQHF.